This T cell receptor beta chain comes out of a study of blood T cells in healthy people across ages. Study conclusions and caveats: With age, beta diversity per million T cells declined roughly linearly, significantly by 30 to 40.

Sample-barcoded 5' priming and a J-beta primer mix drove a second PCR of roughly 6 to 12 cycles. From the 5' RACE reads, TCRdb called clonotypes with MiXCR, one entry per CDR3 protein. The sample includes 660,000 or so distinct CDR3 sequences, roughly 53% of them seen just once. Comments on this clonotype: Its antigen remains unidentified.

Losses at the gene ends were 5 bases for V and 12 bases for J; bases not matched to a gene: 7. The CDR3 has 12 amino acids. Germline V lookup: CDR1 LGHDT, CDR2 YNNKEL (reference sequence). The chain recombines TRBV3-1 with TRBJ2-3; 8 bases map to TRBD2. This sequence was found in a man aged 55 to 70 in good health. Material for sequencing was blood. Here the CDR3 reads CASSEGLGGQYF. Here the CDR3 DNA reads TGTGCCAGCAGCGAGGGACTAGGAGGCCAGTATTTT.